Listed here are 18 T cell receptor beta chains from one sample, sequenced in a study of blood T cell repertoires in COVID-19. The table came from immunoSEQ multiplex PCR; TCRdb's copy has only in-frame clones and leaves some out. The sample consists of fewer than 200,000 clones, about 74% of them appearing once. Specimen: peripheral blood. The receptors stem from a man aged 55 to 70 with acute or convalescent COVID-19.

The genes are TRBV19 and TRBJ2-2; 7 bases match TRBD1. Per germline, CDR1 LNHDA and CDR2 SQIVND (reference sequence). The CDR3 consists of 14 residues. V lost 10 bases to trimming and J lost 1 base; unmatched junction nucleotides: 6. The CDR3 loop is CAIADRLNTGELFF. CDR3 in DNA: TGTGCCATCGCGGACAGGTTGAACACCGGGGAGCTGTTTTTT.

J is TRBJ1-5 and V is TRBV30, with 10 nucleotides matching TRBD1. This CDR3 region has 16 residues. With 2 bases clipped from V and 4 bases from J, the junction kept 8 bases outside the gene matches. The germline CDR1 and CDR2 sequences are GTSNPN and SVGIG (reference sequence). The CDR3 sequence: CAWSRTPGQGNQPQHF. The DNA of the CDR3 is TGTGCCTGGAGTCGCACCCCGGGACAGGGGAATCAGCCCCAGCATTTT. The full variable domain, rest sourced from reference TRBV30 and TRBJ1-5, is SQTIHQWPATLVQPVGSPLSLECTVEGTSNPNLYWYRQAAGRGLQLLFYSVGIGQISSEVPQNLSASRPQDRQFILSSKKLLLSDSGFYLCAWSRTPGQGNQPQHFGDGTRLSIL.

The chain uses TRBV5-1 and TRBJ2-2, with 7 bases that match TRBD1. The germline V gene encodes CDR1 SGHRS and CDR2 YFSETQ. This CDR3 spans 14 amino acids. Trimming removed 4 bases from V and 4 bases from J; junction bases left unmatched: 4. The CDR3: CASSRTGGTGELFF. The CDR3 nucleotides are TGCGCCAGCAGCAGGACAGGAGGCACCGGGGAGCTGTTTTTT.

The J gene is TRBJ2-2, the V gene TRBV6-5; 8 nucleotides match TRBD1. J gave up 6 bases and V 4 bases, and 10 bases lay outside the gene matches. The CDR3 loop spans 16 amino acids. The germline V gene has CDR1 MNHEY and CDR2 SVGAGI. As DNA, the CDR3 is TGTGCCAGCAGTTCAGGAGACAGGGGCAAGGCCGGGGAGCTGTTTTTT. Translating gives CASSSGDRGKAGELFF.

The chain combines TRBV12-3 or TRBV12-4 with TRBJ1-5, with D hard to call. The length of the CDR3 is 12 residues. The V end was cut by 7 bases, the J end by 7 bases, with 11 bases between. CDR3 in DNA: TGTGCCAGCACCCTCCCCGGGCAGCCCCAGCATTTT. It encodes CASTLPGQPQHF.

This chain joins TRBV7-2 and TRBJ2-1; 7 bases fit TRBD2. V trimming: 6 bases; J trimming: 12 bases; junction bases outside the gene matches: 11. CDR1 is SGHTA and CDR2 is FQGNSA in the germline V gene. The CDR3 is 13 residues long. CDR3 amino acids: CASRDSPSGGQFF. CDR3 nucleotide sequence: TGTGCCAGCAGGGACTCACCCTCGGGGGGGCAGTTCTTC.

V is TRBV7-2 and J is TRBJ2-7; 12 bases are a match to TRBD2. In germline, CDR1 is SGHTA, CDR2 FQGNSA. The length of the CDR3 is 15 residues. J lost 9 bases, V lost 2 bases, and 8 bases had no gene match. The CDR3 DNA reads TGTGCCAGCAGCTTATTGGCTAGCGGGGGGGCAGGGCAGTACTTC. Amino acids: CASSLLASGGAGQYF.

The rearrangement links TRBV25-1 to TRBJ1-2; unclear D gene. Germline CDR1 MGHDK, CDR2 SYGVNS. CDR3 length equals 13 residues. Trimming shortened V by 1 base and J by 5 bases, and 8 bases separated the two germline ends. The CDR3 DNA reads TGTGCCAGCAGTGAATCAGGTCTTTATGGCTACACCTTC. Its translation: CASSESGLYGYTF.

The DNA for the CDR3 is TGCGCCAGCAGCTTGGAGGGGATTAGTAGCAATCAGCCCCAGCATTTT. This gives the protein CASSLEGISSNQPQHF. This chain joins TRBV5-1 and TRBJ1-5, with D perhaps TRBD1 (5 bases). CDR3 length: 16 amino acids. Germline assignment: CDR1 SGHRS and CDR2 YFSETQ. Trimming removed 0 bases at V and 0 bases at J, with 10 bases between.

The genes are TRBV12-1 and TRBJ1-6; the D call in the table, TRBD1, was not verified against the DNA. TRBV12-1 is listed as a pseudogene. The CDR3 loop spans 14 amino acids. CDR3 sequence reads: CASSLDRGTSPLHF. The CDR3 region has the DNA TGTGCCAGCAGCTTGGACAGGGGAACTTCACCCCTCCACTTT.

V usage is TRBV19 and J usage is TRBJ2-3; D may be TRBD1 (6 bases). Trimming left V 5 bases short and J 6 bases short, with 12 bases between. The CDR3 runs to 13 residues. CDR1 and CDR2 (germline): LNHDA, SQIVND (reference sequence). This chain's CDR3 is CASSSQGRDTQYF. The CDR3 nucleotides are TGTGCCAGTAGTTCACAGGGTCGGGATACGCAGTATTTT.

This clone was counted once. The genes are TRBV7-3 and TRBJ1-2, with 9 positions matching TRBD1. The CDR3 sequence is 16 residues long. The trim removed 4 bases at V and 4 bases at J, leaving 10 bases unmatched. The germline CDR1 and CDR2 sequences are SGHTA and FQGTGA. CDR3 loop: CASSSDGTGIPYGYTF. CDR3 in DNA: TGTGCCAGCAGCTCAGACGGGACAGGGATCCCCTATGGCTACACCTTC.

This clone was seen a handful of times. The rearrangement joins TRBV4-3 to TRBJ1-2; 12 bases are a match to TRBD1. With 3 bases clipped from V and 4 bases from J, the junction kept 12 bases outside the gene matches. CDR1 is LGHNA and CDR2 is YSLEER in the germline V gene. The CDR3 has 18 residues. The CDR3 here is CASSQAGTGGESVYGYTF. DNA of the CDR3: TGCGCCAGCAGCCAGGCCGGGACAGGGGGCGAAAGTGTCTATGGCTACACCTTC.

This chain uses TRBV9 with TRBJ2-3, with TRBD2 matching 7 bases. The V and J ends lost 2 bases and 4 bases, in that order; junction bases with no gene match: 13. The V gene's germline CDR1 is SGDLS and CDR2 YYNGEE. The CDR3 sequence is 17 residues long. CDR3 coding DNA: TGTGCCAGCAGCGTCGGTGTAGGGCGGGGGAGCGCAGATACGCAGTATTTT. It yields the protein CASSVGVGRGSADTQYF.

The V gene is TRBV5-1, the J gene TRBJ1-2, with D perhaps TRBD1 (5 bases). CDR3 length: 13 residues. Trimming shortened V by 4 bases and J by 5 bases, and 12 bases separated the two germline ends. Per the germline V gene, CDR1 is SGHRS and CDR2 is YFSETQ. This CDR3 reads CASSTSGEYGYTF. For the CDR3, the DNA is TGCGCCAGCAGCACCTCGGGGGAGTATGGCTACACCTTC.

In DNA, the CDR3 is TGTGCCAGTAGTACCCGACAGAGCTCCTATAATTCACCCCTCCACTTT. Translated: CASSTRQSSYNSPLHF. This chain uses TRBV19 with TRBJ1-6; D possibly corresponds to TRBD1 (5 bases). Germline V lookup: CDR1 LNHDA, CDR2 SQIVND (reference sequence). V was pared by 4 bases and J by 0 bases, with 10 bases between. The CDR3 runs to 16 residues.

The J gene is TRBJ1-1, the V gene TRBV19, with D unresolved. Germline CDR1 LNHDA, CDR2 SQIVND (reference sequence). The V and J ends lost 0 bases and 10 bases respectively, with 15 bases between them. The CDR3 is made up of 14 amino acids. The DNA of the CDR3 is TGTGCCAGTAGTATAGATGGTCGGGGATGGGGAGCTTTCTTT. Translating gives CASSIDGRGWGAFF. The whole variable domain, filled in from reference TRBV19 and TRBJ1-1, reads DGGITQSPKYLFRKEGQNVTLSCEQNLNHDAMYWYRQDPGQGLRLIYYSQIVNDFQKGDIAEGYSVSREKKESFPLTVTSAQKNPTAFYLCASSIDGRGWGAFFGQGTRLTVV.

The J gene is TRBJ2-1, the V gene TRBV29-1; D possibly corresponds to TRBD2 (7 bases). Germline CDR1 SQVTM, CDR2 ANQGSEA. V lost 7 bases and J 2 bases, leaving 18 bases between the germline ends. The CDR3 spans 15 residues. CDR3 residues: CSGGGRELTYNEQFF. The CDR3 nucleotides are TGCAGCGGGGGGGGCAGGGAACTTACCTACAATGAGCAGTTCTTC.